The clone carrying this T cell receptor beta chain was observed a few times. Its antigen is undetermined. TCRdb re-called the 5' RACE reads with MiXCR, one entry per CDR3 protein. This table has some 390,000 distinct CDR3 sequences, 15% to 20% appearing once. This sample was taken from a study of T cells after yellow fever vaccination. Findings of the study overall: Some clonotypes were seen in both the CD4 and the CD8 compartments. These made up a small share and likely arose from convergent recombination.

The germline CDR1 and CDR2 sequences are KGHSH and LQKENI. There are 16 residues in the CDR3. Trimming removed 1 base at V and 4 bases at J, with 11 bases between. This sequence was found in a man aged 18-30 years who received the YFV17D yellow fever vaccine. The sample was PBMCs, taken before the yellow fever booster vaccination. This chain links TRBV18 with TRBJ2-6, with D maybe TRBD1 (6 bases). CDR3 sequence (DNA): TGTGCCAGCTCACCACAAGGACAGTCCGGGGCCAACGTCCTGACTTTC. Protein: CASSPQGQSGANVLTF.